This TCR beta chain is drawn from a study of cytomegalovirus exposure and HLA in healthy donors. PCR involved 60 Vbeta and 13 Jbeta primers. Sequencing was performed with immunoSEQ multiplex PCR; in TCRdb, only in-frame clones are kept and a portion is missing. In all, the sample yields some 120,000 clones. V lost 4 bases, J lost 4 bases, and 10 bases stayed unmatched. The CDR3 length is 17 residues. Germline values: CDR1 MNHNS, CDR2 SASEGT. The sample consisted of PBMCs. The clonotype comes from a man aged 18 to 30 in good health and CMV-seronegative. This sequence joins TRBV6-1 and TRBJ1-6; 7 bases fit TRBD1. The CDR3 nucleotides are TGTGCCAGCAGTGTTAGGGCAGGGGGATTATATAATTCACCCCTCCACTTT. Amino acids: CASSVRAGGLYNSPLHF.